A single sample is the source of the 23 T cell receptor beta chains below, sequenced in a study of graft-versus-host responses after intestinal transplantation (dated by TCRdb to the early 2020s). No cognate antigen is known for these TCRs. The sample's time point label is to be understood as: cells obtained before transplantation from donor or recipient. Libraries were built with the immunoSEQ multiplex PCR assay. As stored in TCRdb, this immuneACCESS dataset retains in-frame rearrangements with V and J assigned. A fraction of the clones does not appear; measured against another copy, unresolved V genes explain less than half of the discrepancy, and the remainder lacks a known reason. The sample table holds under 150,000 clones, of which around nine tenths were seen once. The biggest ten clones account for 0.15% to 0.2% of the sample. This material consisted of unstimulated CD4+ T cells sorted from spleen or lymph node cells, taken before intestinal transplant. The receptors originated from a human donor who received an intestinal transplant.

This chain links TRBV28 with TRBJ2-5, with 7 bases matching TRBD1. CDR1 and CDR2 from the germline V gene are MDHEN and SYDVKM. This CDR3 has 19 residues. After removal of 1 base from V and 5 bases from J, the junction contained 19 bases not matched to a gene. In nucleotides, the CDR3 is TGTGCCAGCAGTTTATCCTGGCTCCGAGGAAAGGGGGCGCGGGAGACCCAGTACTTC. Its translation is CASSLSWLRGKGARETQYF.

The CDR3 protein is CASSQPGQVYEQYF. The DNA for the CDR3 is TGCGCCAGCAGCCAGCCGGGACAGGTCTACGAGCAGTACTTC. V is TRBV4-1 and J is TRBJ2-7, with 8 bases identical to TRBD1. The V and J ends lost 3 bases and 3 bases, in that order; junction bases with no gene match: 4. The CDR3 has 14 residues. Germline CDR1 MGHRA, CDR2 YSYEKL.

V is TRBV28 and J is TRBJ2-7; no definite D call. This CDR3 has 14 amino acids. CDR1 is MDHEN and CDR2 is SYDVKM in the germline V gene. V dropped 2 bases and J dropped 1 base, with 9 bases sitting between them. The CDR3 here is CASSLAAASYEQYF. The CDR3 DNA reads as TGTGCCAGCAGTTTAGCGGCAGCTTCCTACGAGCAGTACTTC.

J is TRBJ2-5 and V is TRBV25-1; 7 bases match TRBD2. Trimming cost V 8 bases and J 0 bases; bases outside gene matches: 9. Germline V gives CDR1 MGHDK, CDR2 SYGVNS. The CDR3 has 15 residues. The CDR3 DNA sequence: TGTGCCAGCGATCGCGGGGGAGGGTACCAAGAGACCCAGTACTTC. Protein: CASDRGGGYQETQYF.

This sequence joins TRBV7-2 and TRBJ1-1; maybe TRBD1 (5 bases). Germline V gives CDR1 SGHTA, CDR2 FQGNSA. The CDR3 extends over 14 amino acids. V gave up 6 bases and J gave up 4 bases, with 15 bases separating them. CDR3 residues: CASSSRGGSTEAFF. CDR3 DNA sequence: TGTGCCAGCAGTTCGAGGGGAGGGAGCACTGAAGCTTTCTTT. Looking up the rest from reference TRBV7-2 and TRBJ1-1 gives the full variable domain: GAGVSQSPSNKVTEKGKDVELRCDPISGHTALYWYRQSLGQGLEFLIYFQGNSAPDKSGLPSDRFSAERTGGSVSTLTIQRTQQEDSAVYLCASSSRGGSTEAFFGQGTRLTVV.

The V call is TRBV7-6, the J call TRBJ2-1, with D possibly TRBD2 on 7 matching bases. V dropped 5 bases and J dropped 0 bases, with 17 bases sitting between them. CDR1 is SGHVS and CDR2 is FNYEAQ in the germline V gene. The CDR3 consists of 17 residues. Here the CDR3 DNA reads TGTGCCAGCAGCCCCGGCACTAGGGGGGGCTCCTACAATGAGCAGTTCTTC. Its translation is CASSPGTRGGSYNEQFF.

The chain employs TRBV7-8 and TRBJ2-7; D is unresolved. Trimming shortened V by 5 bases and J by 0 bases, and 17 bases separated the two germline ends. Germline CDR1 is SGHVS and CDR2 is FQNEAQ. The CDR3 length is 16 residues. The CDR3 nucleotides are TGTGCCAGCAGCCTCCAGACTGCAGTGAGCTCCTACGAGCAGTACTTC. Protein: CASSLQTAVSSYEQYF.

The chain employs TRBV5-6 and TRBJ2-1; no clear D. Trimming shortened V by 2 bases and J by 8 bases, and 8 bases separated the two germline ends. The CDR3 runs to 12 residues. The V gene's germline CDR1 is SGHDT and CDR2 YYEEEE. The CDR3 reads CASSFPGHEQFF. In DNA, the CDR3 is TGTGCCAGCAGCTTCCCCGGTCATGAGCAGTTCTTC.

The rearrangement joins TRBV21-1 to TRBJ1-1. TRBV21-1 is shown as a pseudogene. The CDR3 loop spans 13 amino acids. Here the CDR3 DNA reads TGTGCCAGCAGCAGTTCGGGGAGCACTGAAGCTTTCTTT. This sequence encodes CASSSSGSTEAFF.

The V gene is TRBV15, the J gene TRBJ1-5, with TRBD1 matching 7 bases. There are 14 residues in the CDR3. Germline V CDR1 and CDR2: LNHNV, YYDKDF (reference sequence). Trimming at V came to 1 base and at J to 7 bases, leaving 4 bases not matched to a gene. This CDR3 is CATSRGDRDQPQHF. CDR3 coding DNA: TGTGCCACCAGCAGAGGTGACAGGGACCAGCCCCAGCATTTT.

The chain uses TRBV10-1 and TRBJ2-2; D gene unclear. The CDR3 loop spans 13 amino acids. Germline-derived CDR1 and CDR2 are WNHNN and SYGVQD (reference sequence). The germline V and J ends were trimmed by 8 bases and 4 bases, with 11 bases remaining between them. The CDR3: CASGPHITGELFF. CDR3 in DNA: TGCGCCAGCGGTCCCCACATCACCGGGGAGCTGTTTTTT.

The chain carries TRBV7-2 and TRBJ2-3; 9 nucleotides line up with TRBD2. From germline, CDR1 is SGHTA and CDR2 FQGNSA. Trimming took 3 bases from V and 6 from J; bases not matched to a gene: 13. The CDR3 extends over 17 amino acids. CDR3: CASSFGYLAGKPDTQYF. The CDR3 region has the DNA TGTGCCAGCAGCTTTGGTTACCTAGCGGGGAAGCCGGATACGCAGTATTTT.

CDR3 loop: CASSQGLVETQYF. CDR3 bases: TGTGCCAGCAGCCAGGGACTAGTGGAGACCCAGTACTTC. This sequence joins TRBV7-2 and TRBJ2-5; 8 nucleotides align to TRBD2. The CDR3 is 13 residues long. Per germline, CDR1 SGHTA and CDR2 FQGNSA. V shed 5 bases, J shed 5 bases, and the junction held 4 bases outside the gene matches.

This chain joins TRBV11-2 and TRBJ2-2, with TRBD1 as a possible D gene (6 bases). Germline V gene sequence: CDR1 SGHAT, CDR2 FQNNGV. V lost 2 bases and J 6 bases, leaving 10 bases between the germline ends. This CDR3 spans 14 amino acids. DNA of the CDR3: TGTGCCAGCAGCTTAACAACAGGGTCCGGGGAGCTGTTTTTT. Translated: CASSLTTGSGELFF.

The genes are TRBV7-2 and TRBJ2-2; D remains unclear. V lost 1 base, J lost 1 base, and 4 bases lay in between. The germline gives CDR1 SGHTA, CDR2 FQGNSA. There are 14 residues in the CDR3. CDR3 bases: TGTGCCAGCAGCTTAGGACTGAACACCGGGGAGCTGTTTTTT. Translating gives CASSLGLNTGELFF.

This clone appeared a single time. The chain couples TRBV7-3 to TRBJ2-7, with a possible D match to TRBD1 (6 bases). With 4 bases removed from V and 7 bases from J, the gap between germline ends came to 11 bases. The CDR3 extends over 12 amino acids. Germline CDR1 reads SGHTA; CDR2 reads FQGTGA. The CDR3 DNA reads TGTGCCAGCAGCTGGGGACAAAAAGAGCAGTACTTC. Its translation: CASSWGQKEQYF.

The chain has TRBV7-2 and TRBJ1-3; 8 bases line up with TRBD1. J gave up 8 bases and V 1 base, and 7 bases lay outside the gene matches. Looked up from germline, CDR1 is SGHTA and CDR2 is FQGNSA. The CDR3 length is 15 residues. DNA of the CDR3: TGTGCCAGCAGCTTAGGGCAGGGGGCGCGTGACACCATATATTTT. This encodes CASSLGQGARDTIYF.

V and J are TRBV2 and TRBJ2-1, with 7 bases matching TRBD1. The CDR3 contains 15 residues. Germline V CDR1 and CDR2: SNHLY, FYNNEI. V trimming: 5 bases; J trimming: 9 bases; junction bases outside the gene matches: 13. The DNA for the CDR3 is TGTGCCAGCAGTTACACAGGGGCATCCTTGGGTGAGCAGTTCTTC. The encoded protein is CASSYTGASLGEQFF.

This clone showed up just once. The gene calls are TRBV27 and TRBJ2-2; D is uncertain. The V end lost 2 bases, the J end lost 8 bases, and 9 bases lay between the germline ends. Germline V gene data show CDR1 as MNHEY and CDR2 as SMNVEV (reference sequence). The CDR3 contains 13 residues. The CDR3 DNA is TGTGCCAGCAGTTTACAAAGTGCGGGGGAGCTGTTTTTT. Protein product: CASSLQSAGELFF.

With regard to this clone: Other nucleotide sequences in the sample specify the same CDR3. V gene TRBV5-1 combines with J gene TRBJ2-3, with D possibly being TRBD1 (5 bases). Trimming took off 4 bases at V and 6 bases at J, with 9 bases between the two ends. This CDR3 region has 12 residues. Germline CDR1 reads SGHRS; CDR2 reads YFSETQ. The CDR3 here is CASSLGADTQYF. In DNA form, the CDR3 reads TGCGCCAGCAGCCTAGGGGCGGATACGCAGTATTTT.

The chain carries TRBV7-9 and TRBJ1-5, with D tentatively TRBD1 (6 bases). V lost 8 bases and J lost 5, with 10 bases in between. Looked up from germline, CDR1 is SEHNR and CDR2 is FQNEAQ (reference sequence). The CDR3 is 12 amino acids. The CDR3 loop reads CASSGVDQPQHF. In nucleotides, the CDR3 is TGTGCCAGCTCAGGGGTTGATCAGCCCCAGCATTTT.

The chain combines TRBV27 with TRBJ2-2; perhaps TRBD2 as D (6 bases). This CDR3 has 17 amino acids. Trimming pared 3 bases from V and 0 bases from J, leaving 14 bases between. CDR1 and CDR2 from the germline V gene are MNHEY and SMNVEV (reference sequence). The CDR3 loop reads CASSFEPGLTNTGELFF. DNA of the CDR3: TGTGCCAGCAGTTTTGAACCGGGACTGACGAACACCGGGGAGCTGTTTTTT.

The CDR3 loop is CASRGDKDRNTIYF. In DNA form, the CDR3 reads TGTGCCAGCAGGGGCGACAAGGATCGAAACACCATATATTTT. V usage is TRBV6-6 and J usage is TRBJ1-3, with D hard to call. CDR1 is MNHNY and CDR2 is SVGAGI in the germline V gene (reference sequence). The CDR3 runs 14 residues. Trimming left V 6 bases short and J 5 bases short, with 14 bases between.